The sequence of this T cell receptor beta chain was determined in a study of T cell clonality in common variable immunodeficiency. Sequencing used immunoSEQ multiplex PCR; TCRdb keeps in-frame clones, though not all of them. The sample contains 75,000 to 85,000 clones, none occurring once; approximately 0.8% lies in the top ten. There are 12 residues in the CDR3. The V gene end was trimmed by 3 bases and the J gene end by 7 bases; junction bases not matched to a gene: 2. The germline V gene has CDR1 SGHDN and CDR2 FVKESK. This clone was counted ten times or more. The CDR3 end lies 3 residues beyond the end of the read and is filled in from the germline J gene.

The V and J genes are TRBV14 and TRBJ1-2, with 7 positions matching TRBD1. The sample comprised peripheral blood mononuclear cells. This sequence was found in a person aged 18-70 years in good health. CDR3 bases read: TGTGCCAGCAGCCACAACAGGGGTGGC. Amino acids: CASSHNRGG. The CDR3 as a whole reads CASSHNRGGYTF.